This is a list of T cell receptor beta chains from one sample in a study of patients and donors after allogeneic stem cell transplantation. TCRdb itself ran the RT-PCR reads through MiXCR, one entry per CDR3 protein. The table records about a million distinct CDR3 sequences, about a sixth of them present only once. Material for sequencing was blood, either unsorted or a sorted T cell fraction (not recorded which). Receptors were obtained from a human donor who was either an allogeneic HSCT recipient or a stem cell or donor lymphocyte infusion donor (not recorded which). It is not recorded whose cells these are; they may come from a transplant donor. The CDR3 runs from the conserved cysteine through the conserved F or W. Each record gives: V gene, J gene, CDR3 protein.

v_gene: TRBV29-1; j_gene: TRBJ2-1; CDR3aa: CSVGGGLSYNEQFF
v_gene: TRBV6-6; j_gene: TRBJ1-1; CDR3aa: CASSKTGNTEAFF
v_gene: TRBV10-3; j_gene: TRBJ2-1; CDR3aa: CAISGTSGNEQFF
v_gene: TRBV7-6; j_gene: TRBJ1-6; CDR3aa: CASSPDRGESPLHF
v_gene: TRBV20-1; j_gene: TRBJ2-2; CDR3aa: CSARDKGSNTGELFF
v_gene: TRBV20-1; j_gene: TRBJ2-5; CDR3aa: CSASRDRDWRMETQYF
v_gene: TRBV6-1; j_gene: TRBJ1-5; CDR3aa: CASRRMDSGQPQHF
v_gene: TRBV7-2; j_gene: TRBJ2-4; CDR3aa: CASSLEALAKNIQYF
v_gene: TRBV3-1; j_gene: TRBJ1-2; CDR3aa: CASSPGNFNYGYTF
v_gene: TRBV9; j_gene: TRBJ1-2; CDR3aa: CASSRTGGLFDGYTF
v_gene: TRBV9; j_gene: TRBJ2-3; CDR3aa: CASSPSSGRVTDTQYF
v_gene: TRBV5-1; j_gene: TRBJ1-1; CDR3aa: CASSLRGRTSLVNTEAFF
v_gene: TRBV4-3; j_gene: TRBJ2-2; CDR3aa: CASSQEGGGGELFF
v_gene: TRBV12-3/TRBV12-4; j_gene: TRBJ1-6; CDR3aa: CASSSGTAWSPLHF
v_gene: TRBV15; j_gene: TRBJ2-3; CDR3aa: CATSRVVRIADTQYF
v_gene: TRBV5-1; j_gene: TRBJ2-3; CDR3aa: CASSSSVLDTQYF
v_gene: TRBV13; j_gene: TRBJ2-7; CDR3aa: CASSLSGGPHSYEQYF
v_gene: TRBV27; j_gene: TRBJ2-5; CDR3aa: CASSLGLAGNQETQYF
v_gene: TRBV20-1; j_gene: TRBJ2-1; CDR3aa: CSASGLAGAGEQFF
v_gene: TRBV6-1; j_gene: TRBJ1-2; CDR3aa: CASSGWDRVYGYTF
v_gene: TRBV20-1; j_gene: TRBJ2-1; CDR3aa: CSAQASRTGRNEQFF
v_gene: TRBV5-1; j_gene: TRBJ1-5; CDR3aa: CASSIQGDFNQPQHF
v_gene: TRBV12-3/TRBV12-4; j_gene: TRBJ1-1; CDR3aa: CASRLQGSQNTEAFF
v_gene: TRBV9; j_gene: TRBJ2-7; CDR3aa: CASSVSSDTSYEQYF
v_gene: TRBV15; j_gene: TRBJ2-3; CDR3aa: CATSRGGRELGDTQYF
v_gene: TRBV14; j_gene: TRBJ2-1; CDR3aa: CASSQSVGQYNEQFF
v_gene: TRBV20-1; j_gene: TRBJ1-1; CDR3aa: CSASPWYPTEAFF
v_gene: TRBV28; j_gene: TRBJ2-4; CDR3aa: CASRPLKMDRGVAKNIQYF
v_gene: TRBV6-1; j_gene: TRBJ1-4; CDR3aa: CASSPRDKRNEKLFF
v_gene: TRBV6-6; j_gene: TRBJ1-1; CDR3aa: CASRVTGRAFF
v_gene: TRBV3-1; j_gene: TRBJ2-1; CDR3aa: CASSRATGTGVKNEQFF
v_gene: TRBV7-3; j_gene: TRBJ1-6; CDR3aa: CASSPGQGSVSPLHF
v_gene: TRBV3-1; j_gene: TRBJ2-7; CDR3aa: CASSQAPASGPYEQYF
v_gene: TRBV24-1; j_gene: TRBJ2-5; CDR3aa: CATSDPLAGGETQYF
v_gene: TRBV5-1; j_gene: TRBJ2-1; CDR3aa: CASSLEGVAEQFF
v_gene: TRBV30; j_gene: TRBJ2-2; CDR3aa: CAWSVHSGNGELFF
v_gene: TRBV4-1; j_gene: TRBJ1-5; CDR3aa: CASSPDTGYQPQHF
v_gene: TRBV7-9; j_gene: TRBJ2-1; CDR3aa: CASTPKAGVEQFF
v_gene: TRBV14; j_gene: TRBJ1-2; CDR3aa: CASSQKIGGQGHGYTF
v_gene: TRBV20-1; j_gene: TRBJ2-6; CDR3aa: CSARGRDLSGANVLTF
v_gene: TRBV21-1; j_gene: TRBJ1-5; CDR3aa: CASSGGAEYSIQPQHF
v_gene: TRBV15; j_gene: TRBJ2-6; CDR3aa: CATSTEPGSGANVLTF
v_gene: TRBV3-1; j_gene: TRBJ1-1; CDR3aa: CASSQAIPSKSEAFF
v_gene: TRBV7-2; j_gene: TRBJ1-5; CDR3aa: CASSPVGDQPQHF
v_gene: TRBV6-5; j_gene: TRBJ1-1; CDR3aa: CASSYLGTANTEAFF
v_gene: TRBV20-1; j_gene: TRBJ1-1; CDR3aa: CSTVGVTEAFF
v_gene: TRBV20-1; j_gene: TRBJ1-6; CDR3aa: CSAPPRDTHNSPLHF
v_gene: TRBV3-1; j_gene: TRBJ2-5; CDR3aa: CASSQDVGTGIRETQYF
v_gene: TRBV20-1; j_gene: TRBJ2-7; CDR3aa: CSARGPGTPYEQYF
v_gene: TRBV12-3/TRBV12-4; j_gene: TRBJ2-5; CDR3aa: CASRTSGGARETQYF
v_gene: TRBV6-6; j_gene: TRBJ2-1; CDR3aa: CASSPPYSNEQFF
v_gene: TRBV2; j_gene: TRBJ1-6; CDR3aa: CASSPEAGGSPLHF
v_gene: TRBV6-5; j_gene: TRBJ2-1; CDR3aa: CASSRDGGEQFF
v_gene: TRBV18; j_gene: TRBJ2-7; CDR3aa: CASSPLPPADYEQYF